These 17 T cell receptor beta chains share one sample of origin, sequenced in a study of blood T cell repertoires in COVID-19. Libraries were prepared by immunoSEQ multiplex PCR; TCRdb keeps only in-frame clonotypes and omits some of them. Of about 140,000 clones listed, 75% to 85% are singletons. Material: peripheral blood. The receptors originated from a woman aged 80 or over with acute or convalescent COVID-19.

The rearrangement links TRBV9 to TRBJ1-4, with 7 bases fitting TRBD1. Looked up from germline, CDR1 is SGDLS and CDR2 is YYNGEE. V trimming: 4 bases; J trimming: 2 bases; junction bases outside the gene matches: 8. The CDR3 is made up of 16 amino acids. In DNA, the CDR3 is TGTGCCAGCAGCAAGACAGGGAGATACACTAATGAAAAACTGTTTTTT. The encoded protein is CASSKTGRYTNEKLFF. Supplemented by reference TRBV9 and TRBJ1-4, the full variable domain reads DSGVTQTPKHLITATGQRVTLRCSPRSGDLSVYWYQQSLDQGLQFLIQYYNGEERAKGNILERFSAQQFPDLHSELNLSSLELGDSALYFCASSKTGRYTNEKLFFGSGTQLSVL.

The sample holds a few counts of this clone. The chain joins TRBV5-1 to TRBJ1-4, with D perhaps TRBD1 (5 bases). Germline CDR1 reads SGHRS; CDR2 reads YFSETQ. The CDR3 extends over 15 amino acids. Trimming cost V 1 base and J 8 bases, with 15 bases left between them. CDR3 bases: TGCGCCAGCAGCTTGCTTTGGGGGGACGGGGAAAAACTGTTTTTT. It encodes CASSLLWGDGEKLFF.

The chain couples TRBV5-4 to TRBJ1-1; TRBD1 agrees at 10 bases. The V segment lost 5 bases and the J segment 2 bases; nucleotides outside the gene matches: 12. This CDR3 region has 17 residues. Germline CDR1 SGHNT, CDR2 YYREEE (reference sequence). The CDR3 here is CASRPDRGRTYNTEAFF. In DNA, the CDR3 is TGTGCCAGCAGACCAGACAGGGGGCGGACTTACAACACTGAAGCTTTCTTT.

This chain joins TRBV6-2 or TRBV6-3 and TRBJ2-7; 9 bases line up with TRBD1. This CDR3 region has 15 residues. The ends lost 0 bases at V and 5 bases at J; junction bases unmatched: 5. Germline V lookup: CDR1 MNHEY, CDR2 SVGEGT. The CDR3 here is CASSYSTGGGNEQYF. The DNA of the CDR3 is TGTGCCAGCAGTTACTCGACAGGGGGAGGGAACGAGCAGTACTTC.

This clone appeared a few times. The genes are TRBV5-1 and TRBJ1-1; TRBD1 might be the D (5 bases). The V gene's germline CDR1 is SGHRS and CDR2 YFSETQ. The CDR3 runs to 13 residues. V was cut by 5 bases and J by 0 bases, with 8 bases left in between. The CDR3, as DNA: TGCGCCAGCAGGAAGGGGCTGAACACTGAAGCTTTCTTT. This translates into CASRKGLNTEAFF.

Details on this clone: The same CDR3 also results from other DNA sequences found in this sample. The chain is built from TRBV19 and TRBJ2-2; no firm D call. Looked up from germline, CDR1 is LNHDA and CDR2 is SQIVND (reference sequence). The CDR3 covers 13 residues. V lost 1 base and J 8 bases, leaving 8 bases between the germline ends. The CDR3 DNA follows: TGTGCCAGTAGTATAGCCTTCCCTGGGGAGCTGTTTTTT. Amino acids: CASSIAFPGELFF.

The chain has TRBV19 and TRBJ2-1; 11 bases align to TRBD2. With V trimmed by 9 bases and J by 8 bases, 6 bases remained unmatched. The CDR3 is made up of 13 amino acids. Germline CDR1 reads LNHDA; CDR2 reads SQIVND (reference sequence). The DNA of the CDR3 is TGTGCCAGCAGTGGGACTAGCGGCTATGAGCAGTTCTTC. Translated, it gives CASSGTSGYEQFF.

V and J are TRBV2 and TRBJ2-1; 11 bases map to TRBD2. Per the germline V gene, CDR1 is SNHLY and CDR2 is FYNNEI. CDR3 length equals 15 residues. J gave up 8 bases and V 5 bases, and 8 bases lay outside the gene matches. The DNA of the CDR3 is TGTGCCAGCAGTCAGGATAGCGGGGGGGCCTATGAGCAGTTCTTC. This gives the protein CASSQDSGGAYEQFF.

There are a few counts of this clone. The chain joins TRBV30 to TRBJ1-5; perhaps TRBD1 as D (5 bases). Deletions cut 5 bases from V and 1 base from J, with 9 bases between. From germline, CDR1 is GTSNPN and CDR2 SVGIG (reference sequence). This CDR3 comprises 13 residues. CDR3 loop: CAWEAGSNQPQHF. CDR3 sequence (DNA): TGTGCCTGGGAGGCAGGGAGCAATCAGCCCCAGCATTTT.

The V call is TRBV5-4, the J call TRBJ2-3, with D maybe TRBD1 (7 bases). The CDR3 covers 15 residues. Germline CDR1 and CDR2: SGHNT and YYREEE (reference sequence). The V end was cut by 5 bases, the J end by 0 bases, with 13 bases between. CDR3 region: CASSPGGTSTDTQYF. The CDR3 nucleotides read TGTGCCAGCAGTCCAGGGGGGACTAGCACAGATACGCAGTATTTT.

This clone was observed a single time. The genes are TRBV6-5 and TRBJ2-3; perhaps TRBD1 as D (6 bases). Germline loops: CDR1 MNHEY, CDR2 SVGAGI. The CDR3 consists of 15 residues. V dropped 6 bases and J dropped 4 bases, with 17 bases sitting between them. The CDR3 bases are TGTGCCAGCAGATTCTCGGGACACCTTGCAGATACGCAGTATTTT. The encoded protein is CASRFSGHLADTQYF.

The rearrangement joins TRBV2 to TRBJ2-7; tentative D call: TRBD2 (6 bases). V lost 6 bases and J lost 9, with 18 bases in between. The CDR3 is 13 amino acids. CDR1 SNHLY and CDR2 FYNNEI come from the germline V gene. Here the CDR3 DNA reads TGTGCCAGCAGCCGGGACTCCAACGCTGGGCAGTACTTC. Translating gives CASSRDSNAGQYF.

This chain links TRBV2 with TRBJ1-1, with 7 bases fitting TRBD1. V trimming: 7 bases; J trimming: 5 bases; junction bases outside the gene matches: 10. In germline, CDR1 is SNHLY, CDR2 FYNNEI. The CDR3 covers 14 residues. The CDR3 DNA follows: TGTGCCAGCATCCGGAACAGGGGAGATACTGAAGCTTTCTTT. It specifies CASIRNRGDTEAFF.

The chain has TRBV15 and TRBJ1-2; D uncertain. The CDR3 is 16 amino acids. From germline, CDR1 is LNHNV and CDR2 YYDKDF (reference sequence). Deletions cut 2 bases from V and 3 bases from J, with 16 bases between. The CDR3 sequence: CATSRPLAEGYYGYTF. The CDR3 DNA sequence: TGTGCCACCAGCAGACCCCTAGCAGAAGGGTACTATGGCTACACCTTC.

The chain recombines TRBV4-2 with TRBJ2-1; 10 positions match TRBD2. The CDR3 runs 17 residues. Germline V gene data show CDR1 as LGHNA and CDR2 as YNFKEQ. The ends lost 3 bases at V and 1 base at J; junction bases unmatched: 6. The CDR3 loop reads CASSHPSGSGSYNEQFF. The CDR3 DNA follows: TGTGCCAGCAGCCACCCTAGCGGGAGCGGGTCCTACAATGAGCAGTTCTTC.

This chain connects TRBV7-9 to TRBJ1-2; D unresolved. Germline V lookup: CDR1 SEHNR, CDR2 FQNEAQ (reference sequence). The CDR3 sequence is 14 residues long. Trimming stripped 1 base from V and 8 bases from J, with 14 bases between. CDR3 loop: CASSLGPPWRGYTF. CDR3 bases: TGTGCCAGCAGCTTAGGACCGCCTTGGCGGGGCTACACCTTC.

The gene calls are TRBV5-3 and TRBJ2-3; D gene ambiguous. TRBV5-3 is annotated as an ORF whose role is uncertain. The CDR3 totals 16 residues. The ends were cut back, 2 bases at V and 2 bases at J, with 15 bases in the middle. The CDR3, as DNA: TGTGCCAGAAGCTTTGCTGAAAAAGCACCCACAGATACGCAGTATTTT. It codes for CARSFAEKAPTDTQYF.